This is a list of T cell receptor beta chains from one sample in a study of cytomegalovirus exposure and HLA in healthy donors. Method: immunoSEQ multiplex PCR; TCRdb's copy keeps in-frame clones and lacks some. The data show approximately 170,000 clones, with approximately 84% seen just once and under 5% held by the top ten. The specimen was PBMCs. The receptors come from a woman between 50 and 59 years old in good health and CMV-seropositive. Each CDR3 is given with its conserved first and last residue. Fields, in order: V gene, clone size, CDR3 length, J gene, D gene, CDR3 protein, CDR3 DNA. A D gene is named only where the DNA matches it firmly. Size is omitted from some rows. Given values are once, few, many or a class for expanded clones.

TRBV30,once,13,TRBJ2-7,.,CAWRKGGGYEQYF,TGTGCCTGGAGAAAAGGGGGGGGCTACGAGCAGTACTTC
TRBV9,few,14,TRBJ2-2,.,CASSVTPNTGELFF,TGTGCCAGCAGCGTAACACCTAACACCGGGGAGCTGTTTTTT
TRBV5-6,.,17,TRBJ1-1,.,CASSLPFRSGLNTEAFF,TGTGCCAGCAGCTTGCCCTTCAGGAGCGGATTGAACACTGAAGCTTTCTTT
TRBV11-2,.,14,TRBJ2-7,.,CASSLVGLPYEQYF,TGTGCCAGCAGCTTAGTGGGACTCCCCTACGAGCAGTACTTC
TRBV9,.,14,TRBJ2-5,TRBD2,CASSEGLAFETQYF,TGTGCCAGCAGCGAGGGACTAGCGTTTGAGACCCAGTACTTC
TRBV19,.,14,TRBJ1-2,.,CASSIGTANYGYTF,TGTGCCAGTAGTATTGGCACCGCAAACTATGGCTACACCTTC
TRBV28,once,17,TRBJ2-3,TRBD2,CASNTRGLAGGTDTQYF,TGTGCCAGCAACACAAGGGGTCTAGCGGGTGGCACAGATACGCAGTATTTT
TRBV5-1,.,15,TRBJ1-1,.,CASSFRLGGNTEAFF,TGCGCCAGCAGCTTTAGATTAGGGGGGAACACTGAAGCTTTCTTT
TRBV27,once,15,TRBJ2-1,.,CASSLAGSSYNEQFF,TGTGCCAGCAGTTTAGCGGGGAGCTCCTACAATGAGCAGTTCTTC
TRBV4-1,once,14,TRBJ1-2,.,CASSQRDSYYGYTF,TGCGCCAGCAGCCAGCGCGACAGCTACTATGGCTACACCTTC
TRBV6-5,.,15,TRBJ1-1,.,CASRDVGRGRGEAFF,TGTGCCAGCAGGGACGTCGGGAGGGGGAGAGGTGAAGCTTTCTTT
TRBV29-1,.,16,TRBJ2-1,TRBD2,CSVEVGRLAGNNEQFF,TGCAGCGTTGAAGTAGGCCGACTAGCGGGCAACAATGAGCAGTTCTTC
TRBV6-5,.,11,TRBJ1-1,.,CASSYGRGAFF,TGTGCCAGCAGTTATGGGAGGGGGGCTTTCTTT
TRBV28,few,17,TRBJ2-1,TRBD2,CAAVGGIGSGGGDEQFF,TGTGCCGCGGTAGGAGGGATCGGGAGCGGGGGGGGTGATGAGCAGTTCTTC
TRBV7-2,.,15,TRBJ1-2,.,CASSLLAPVFYGYTF,TGTGCCAGCAGCCTTCTTGCACCGGTTTTCTATGGCTACACCTTC
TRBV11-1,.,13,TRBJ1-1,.,CASSFAGETEAFF,TGTGCCAGCAGCTTCGCAGGGGAAACTGAAGCTTTCTTT
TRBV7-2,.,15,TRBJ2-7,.,CASSLGDSASYEQYF,TGTGCCAGCAGCTTAGGGGACTCCGCCTCCTACGAGCAGTACTTC
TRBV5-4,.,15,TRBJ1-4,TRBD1,CASSTRQGAEEKLFF,TGTGCCAGCAGCACCCGACAGGGGGCGGAGGAAAAACTGTTTTTT